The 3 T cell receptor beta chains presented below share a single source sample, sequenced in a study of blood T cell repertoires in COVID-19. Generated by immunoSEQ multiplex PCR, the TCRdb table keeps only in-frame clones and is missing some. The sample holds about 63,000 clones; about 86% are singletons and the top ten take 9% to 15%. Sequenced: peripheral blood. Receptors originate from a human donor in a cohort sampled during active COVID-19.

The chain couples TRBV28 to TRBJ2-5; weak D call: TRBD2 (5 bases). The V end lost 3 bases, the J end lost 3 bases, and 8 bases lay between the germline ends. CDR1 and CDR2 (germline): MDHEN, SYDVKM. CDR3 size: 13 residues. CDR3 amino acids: CASSFIGEETQYF. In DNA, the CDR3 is TGTGCCAGCAGTTTTATCGGGGAAGAGACCCAGTACTTC. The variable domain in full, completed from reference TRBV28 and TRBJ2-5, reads DVKVTQSSRYLVKRTGEKVFLECVQDMDHENMFWYRQDPGLGLRLIYFSYDVKMKEKGDIPEGYSVSREKKERFSLILESASTNQTSMYLCASSFIGEETQYFGPGTRLLVL.

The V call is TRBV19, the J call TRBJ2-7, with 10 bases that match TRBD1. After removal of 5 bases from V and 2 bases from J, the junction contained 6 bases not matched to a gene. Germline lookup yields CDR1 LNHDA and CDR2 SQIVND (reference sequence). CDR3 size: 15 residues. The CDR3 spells CASSATGTGAYEQYF. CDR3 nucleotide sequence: TGTGCCAGTAGTGCAACCGGGACAGGGGCCTACGAGCAGTACTTC.

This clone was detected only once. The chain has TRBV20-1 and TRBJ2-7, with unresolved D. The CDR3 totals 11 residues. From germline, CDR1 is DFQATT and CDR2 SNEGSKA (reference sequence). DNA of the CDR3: TGCAGCACCCTCCGGCGAGGCGAGCAGTACTTC. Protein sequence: CSTLRRGEQYF.